This T cell receptor (beta chain) was sequenced in a study of shared clonotypes between healthy human individuals. The donor population consisted of healthy HIV-negative adults with no recent acute infections or vaccinations. Every immunoSEQ plate was one replicate of a subset's evenly spread DNA. Bulk PBMC genomic DNA spanned ten immunoSEQ deep plates. Sequenced by immunoSEQ multiplex PCR; TCRdb stores in-frame clones only, minus some. Counted here are approximately 470,000 clones, approximately 82% occurring once; the ten biggest clones make up more than 10%. The TCR was taken from a woman in her thirties or forties in good health. Some clones in this sample may be carry-over from other donors' samples. Sequencing was carried out using PBMCs.

As DNA, the CDR3 is TGTGCCAGCTCACCATTGACTAGCCTTGAGACCCAGTACTTC. Translated: CASSPLTSLETQYF. The V and J genes are TRBV18 and TRBJ2-5, with 7 bases matching TRBD2. V dropped 2 bases and J dropped 5; count of bases not matched to a gene: 5. Per the germline V gene, CDR1 is KGHSH and CDR2 is LQKENI. The CDR3 extends over 14 amino acids.